The rows below give T cell receptor beta chains drawn from one sample of a study of CD8 T cells in ankylosing spondylitis. TCRdb called the 5' RACE reads again in MiXCR, with one record for every CDR3 protein. The repertoire has 200,000 to 300,000 distinct CDR3 sequences, roughly 32% of them found once; the top ten carry approximately 4.4%. Sequencing used blood, either unsorted or a sorted T cell fraction (not recorded which). These receptors originate from a male donor with ankylosing spondylitis or in good health (not recorded which). CDR3s include the opening cysteine and the closing phenylalanine or tryptophan. The order of the fields is CDR3 protein, CDR3 DNA, J gene, D gene, V gene, clone size. The D gene is left open where the match is weak. Only some rows state a clone size, as once, few, many or a class for expanded clones.

CDR3: CASSLVRNSNQPQHF
DNA: TGTGCCAGCAGCTTAGTTCGGAACAGCAATCAGCCCCAGCATTTT
J: TRBJ1-5
D: -
V: TRBV7-2
size: -

CDR3: CASSATGSGTEAFF
DNA: TGTGCCAGCAGCGCTACAGGGAGTGGAACTGAAGCTTTCTTT
J: TRBJ1-1
D: -
V: TRBV14
size: -

CDR3: CASSLGAGETQYF
DNA: TGTGCCAGCAGCTTAGGAGCTGGAGAGACCCAGTACTTC
J: TRBJ2-5
D: -
V: TRBV12-3/TRBV12-4
size: many

CDR3: CSAQEGSGDTQYF
DNA: TGCAGTGCCCAAGAGGGGAGTGGAGATACGCAGTATTTT
J: TRBJ2-3
D: -
V: TRBV20-1
size: -

CDR3: CSVEVGLGRGRVSYNEQFF
DNA: TGCAGCGTTGAAGTGGGGTTGGGTCGGGGAAGGGTATCCTACAATGAGCAGTTCTTC
J: TRBJ2-1
D: -
V: TRBV29-1
size: few

CDR3: CASSNPIHEKLFF
DNA: TGTGCCAGCAGTAACCCGATCCATGAAAAACTGTTTTTT
J: TRBJ1-4
D: -
V: TRBV6-6
size: few

CDR3: CASSLMEQNYEQYF
DNA: TGTGCCAGCAGCTTAATGGAACAGAACTACGAGCAGTACTTC
J: TRBJ2-7
D: -
V: TRBV7-9
size: few

CDR3: CASSRTPDRTYYGYTF
DNA: TGTGCCAGCAGCCGAACCCCCGACAGGACCTACTATGGCTACACCTTC
J: TRBJ1-2
D: -
V: TRBV6-1
size: few

CDR3: CASSVDEHEQYF
DNA: TGTGCCAGCAGCGTAGATGAGCACGAGCAGTACTTC
J: TRBJ2-7
D: -
V: TRBV9
size: -

CDR3: CASSLGRLSYNEQFF
DNA: TGTGCCAGCAGCTTGGGGCGGCTCTCCTACAATGAGCAGTTCTTC
J: TRBJ2-1
D: -
V: TRBV5-6
size: -

CDR3: CASSLEAVSHRSTDTQYF
DNA: TGTGCCAGCAGCTTGGAAGCGGTCAGCCACCGTAGCACAGATACGCAGTATTTT
J: TRBJ2-3
D: -
V: TRBV5-6
size: few

CDR3: CASSYSGTGHETQYF
DNA: TGTGCCAGCAGTTACTCCGGGACAGGGCACGAGACCCAGTACTTC
J: TRBJ2-5
D: TRBD1
V: TRBV6-5
size: few

CDR3: CATSDRLDYEGQETQYF
DNA: TGTGCCACCAGTGACCGACTTGATTATGAGGGCCAAGAGACCCAGTACTTC
J: TRBJ2-5
D: -
V: TRBV24-1
size: few

CDR3: CASSSLLGQKIYEQYF
DNA: TGTGCCAGCAGTTCGCTCTTGGGACAGAAGATCTACGAGCAGTACTTC
J: TRBJ2-7
D: TRBD1
V: TRBV27
size: few

CDR3: CASSLVALPYNEQFF
DNA: TGTGCCAGCAGCTTAGTTGCTCTTCCTTACAATGAGCAGTTCTTC
J: TRBJ2-1
D: -
V: TRBV13
size: -

CDR3: CASRQGNSPLHF
DNA: TGTGCCAGCCGACAGGGAAATTCACCCCTCCACTTT
J: TRBJ1-6
D: TRBD1
V: TRBV12-3/TRBV12-4
size: -

CDR3: CASSVGSPGELFF
DNA: TGTGCCAGCAGCGTAGGTTCTCCCGGGGAGCTGTTTTTT
J: TRBJ2-2
D: -
V: TRBV9
size: -

CDR3: CSVQAERRELFF
DNA: TGCAGCGTCCAGGCGGAAAGGCGGGAGCTGTTTTTT
J: TRBJ2-2
D: -
V: TRBV29-1
size: -

CDR3: CASSVVADSYEQYF
DNA: TGTGCCAGCAGCGTAGTCGCAGACTCTTACGAGCAGTACTTC
J: TRBJ2-7
D: -
V: TRBV9
size: -

CDR3: CSAPWGLVEQYF
DNA: TGCAGTGCCCCGTGGGGGCTTGTCGAGCAGTACTTC
J: TRBJ2-7
D: -
V: TRBV20-1
size: few

CDR3: CASSLILTSTDTQYF
DNA: TGTGCCAGCAGTTTAATCCTTACTAGCACAGATACGCAGTATTTT
J: TRBJ2-3
D: -
V: TRBV27
size: -

CDR3: CSVGSGQSYNEQFF
DNA: TGCAGCGTTGGTTCAGGACAGAGCTACAATGAGCAGTTCTTC
J: TRBJ2-1
D: -
V: TRBV29-1
size: many

CDR3: CATSDPGTGYFEQFF
DNA: TGTGCCACCAGTGATCCCGGGACAGGCTACTTTGAGCAGTTCTTC
J: TRBJ2-1
D: TRBD1
V: TRBV24-1
size: -

CDR3: CSVESQVGYGYTF
DNA: TGCAGCGTTGAATCTCAGGTCGGCTATGGCTACACCTTC
J: TRBJ1-2
D: -
V: TRBV29-1
size: many

CDR3: CASSQGPGWGEKLFF
DNA: TGCGCCAGCAGCCAAGGACCAGGTTGGGGTGAAAAACTGTTTTTT
J: TRBJ1-4
D: -
V: TRBV4-1
size: -

CDR3: CASSRTPGGTSSGANVLTF
DNA: TGTGCCAGCAGCCGTACCCCTGGGGGGACGAGCTCTGGGGCCAACGTCCTGACTTTC
J: TRBJ2-6
D: -
V: TRBV11-1
size: -

CDR3: CASSRRSDGQPQHF
DNA: TGTGCCAGCAGTCGACGTTCGGATGGTCAGCCCCAGCATTTT
J: TRBJ1-5
D: -
V: TRBV12-3/TRBV12-4
size: -

CDR3: CASSDSHRALYNEQFF
DNA: TGTGCCAGCAGTGACTCCCACAGGGCCCTCTACAATGAGCAGTTCTTC
J: TRBJ2-1
D: -
V: TRBV6-4
size: once

CDR3: CASSSTRGTRAQYF
DNA: TGTGCCAGCAGCTCAACCAGAGGGACCCGGGCCCAGTACTTC
J: TRBJ2-5
D: -
V: TRBV7-2
size: few

CDR3: CASSLEGAGGYTF
DNA: TGTGCCAGCAGTTTGGAAGGGGCGGGTGGCTACACCTTC
J: TRBJ1-2
D: -
V: TRBV12-3/TRBV12-4
size: -

CDR3: CASSQVLGQWIYEQYF
DNA: TGTGCCAGCAGCCAAGTTCTCGGACAGTGGATCTACGAGCAGTACTTC
J: TRBJ2-7
D: -
V: TRBV27
size: -

CDR3: CASSQGGGNQPQHF
DNA: TGTGCCAGCAGCCAAGGGGGTGGGAATCAGCCCCAGCATTTT
J: TRBJ1-5
D: -
V: TRBV3-1
size: few

CDR3: CATSRDRWGISPLHF
DNA: TGTGCCACCAGCAGAGATCGGTGGGGCATTTCACCCCTCCACTTT
J: TRBJ1-6
D: -
V: TRBV15
size: few

CDR3: CSANKAVIAGGPEQFF
DNA: TGCAGTGCTAATAAGGCAGTTATAGCGGGGGGGCCGGAGCAGTTCTTC
J: TRBJ2-1
D: TRBD2
V: TRBV20-1
size: few

CDR3: CSVQPGQGTDTQYF
DNA: TGCAGCGTCCAACCGGGACAGGGAACAGATACGCAGTATTTT
J: TRBJ2-3
D: TRBD1
V: TRBV29-1
size: -

CDR3: CASSLAQGGGSYEQYF
DNA: TGTGCCAGCAGTTTAGCGCAGGGTGGAGGGTCCTACGAGCAGTACTTC
J: TRBJ2-7
D: -
V: TRBV12-3/TRBV12-4
size: -

CDR3: CSVEDPAVDTQYF
DNA: TGCAGCGTTGAGGACCCGGCGGTAGATACGCAGTATTTT
J: TRBJ2-3
D: -
V: TRBV29-1
size: many

CDR3: CSASALVGGYTF
DNA: TGCAGTGCTTCGGCGTTAGTAGGTGGCTACACTTTC
J: TRBJ1-2
D: -
V: TRBV20-1
size: -

CDR3: CASSLMGSNTEAFF
DNA: TGTGCCAGCAGCCTCATGGGTTCGAACACTGAAGCTTTCTTT
J: TRBJ1-1
D: -
V: TRBV7-9
size: few

CDR3: CSARVNSPLHF
DNA: TGCAGTGCGAGGGTTAATTCACCCCTCCACTTC
J: TRBJ1-6
D: -
V: TRBV20-1
size: -

CDR3: CSVDGGLGELFF
DNA: TGCAGCGTTGATGGGGGCCTCGGGGAGCTGTTTTTT
J: TRBJ2-2
D: -
V: TRBV29-1
size: few

CDR3: CASSEASGGAFNEQFF
DNA: TGTGCCAGCAGTGAGGCTAGCGGGGGGGCATTCAATGAGCAGTTCTTC
J: TRBJ2-1
D: TRBD2
V: TRBV25-1
size: -

CDR3: CASSSSRYEQYF
DNA: TGCGCCAGCAGCTCATCGAGATACGAGCAGTACTTC
J: TRBJ2-7
D: -
V: TRBV5-1
size: -

CDR3: CSASKGTGFVETQYF
DNA: TGCAGTGCTAGCAAAGGGACAGGGTTCGTGGAGACCCAGTACTTC
J: TRBJ2-5
D: TRBD1
V: TRBV20-1
size: few

CDR3: CASSRRSSGANVLTF
DNA: TGTGCCAGCAGTCGTAGGTCCTCTGGGGCCAACGTCCTGACTTTC
J: TRBJ2-6
D: -
V: TRBV25-1
size: -